This T cell receptor (beta chain) came from a study of Graves' ophthalmopathy and Graves' hyperthyroidism. Stable hyperthyroidism was defined by absence of ophthalmopathy within 18 months of follow-up. Other autoimmune disease, uncontrolled infection, pregnancy and lactation led to exclusion. PBMCs stemmed from around 9.1 ml of fresh peripheral blood. Points from the study as a whole: Most thyroid-expanded clonotypes exceeding 0.001 frequency were also found in blood.

CDR1 MNHNS and CDR2 SASEGT come from the germline V gene. There are 17 residues in the CDR3. V gave up 2 bases and J gave up 2 bases; unmatched junction bases: 11. The authors amplified TCR beta CDR3 regions from RNA transcripts. First-round RT-PCR used HTBI primers; second-round multiplex PCR followed. One entry per CDR3 protein results from TCRdb running MiXCR on the multiplex PCR reads. The sample lists over 500,000 distinct CDR3 sequences; about 24% were seen once. As for this clonotype: What it binds is unknown. A much larger clonotype is one base distant, so this may be a read error.

The chain has TRBV6-1 and TRBJ2-5; 7 bases are a match to TRBD2. Source material: peripheral blood. The clonotype originates from a woman between 18 and 30 years old with stable Graves' hyperthyroidism. Some clones in this sample may be carry-over from other donors' samples. CDR3 nucleotides: TGTGCCAGCAGTGAATGGGGAGCGGGGTGGAATCAAGAGACCCAGTACTTC. This translates into CASSEWGAGWNQETQYF.